What follows are 6 T cell receptor beta chains derived from one specimen sequenced in a study of identical twins. Via MiXCR, TCRdb re-called the 5' RACE reads, giving one row per CDR3 protein. The data contain about 460,000 distinct CDR3 sequences, around 14% of them singletons. This sample was also put to use in a study of yellow fever vaccine responses in identical twins.

The sample taken for sequencing was CD4+ T cells sorted from blood. The receptors were sampled from a woman aged 18-35 years in good health.

This clonotype has just a few counts. This chain links TRBV7-2 with TRBJ2-1, with 10 bases aligning to TRBD2. Germline V gene data show CDR1 as SGHTA and CDR2 as FQGNSA. The CDR3 spans 16 residues. V lost 5 bases to trimming and J lost 0 bases; unmatched junction nucleotides: 4. CDR3 residues: CASSAGLAVSYNEQFF. CDR3 DNA sequence: TGTGCCAGCAGCGCAGGACTAGCGGTCTCCTACAATGAGCAGTTCTTC. The full variable domain, in which reference TRBV7-2 and TRBJ2-1 provide the parts outside the CDR3, is GAGVSQSPSNKVTEKGKDVELRCDPISGHTALYWYRQSLGQGLEFLIYFQGNSAPDKSGLPSDRFSAERTGGSVSTLTIQRTQQEDSAVYLCASSAGLAVSYNEQFFGPGTRLTVL.

This clonotype was counted at least ten times. The chain joins TRBV4-2 to TRBJ2-1; D might be TRBD2 (5 bases). From germline, CDR1 is LGHNA and CDR2 YNFKEQ. This CDR3 comprises 13 residues. The ends were cut back, 4 bases at V and 4 bases at J, with 8 bases in the middle. For the CDR3, the DNA is TGTGCCAGCAGCCGGACTCTTTACAATGAGCAGTTCTTC. Protein sequence: CASSRTLYNEQFF.

This clonotype came up a few times. The V and J genes are TRBV7-2 and TRBJ1-5; tentatively, D is TRBD1 (6 bases). V lost 1 base and J lost 7, with 14 bases in between. The CDR3 sequence is 15 residues long. Germline lookup yields CDR1 SGHTA and CDR2 FQGNSA. The CDR3 spells CASSLDKGEGQPQHF. Written as DNA, the CDR3 is TGTGCCAGCAGCTTAGACAAGGGGGAGGGGCAGCCCCAGCATTTT. The entire variable domain, with the rest obtained from reference TRBV7-2 and TRBJ1-5, is as follows: GAGVSQSPSNKVTEKGKDVELRCDPISGHTALYWYRQSLGQGLEFLIYFQGNSAPDKSGLPSDRFSAERTGGSVSTLTIQRTQQEDSAVYLCASSLDKGEGQPQHFGDGTRLSIL.

This sequence joins TRBV21-1 and TRBJ2-7; the DNA was not used to check the table's D call, TRBD2. TRBV21-1 is designated a pseudogene. This CDR3 spans 11 amino acids. The CDR3: CARVKGSEQYF. In DNA, the CDR3 is TGTGCCAGAGTAAAGGGGAGCGAGCAGTACTTC.

This chain connects TRBV10-1 to TRBJ2-1; 7 bases are a match to TRBD1. There are 12 residues in the CDR3. Germline assignment: CDR1 WNHNN and CDR2 SYGVQD (reference sequence). Trimming at V came to 10 bases and at J to 5 bases, leaving 5 bases not matched to a gene. The DNA for the CDR3 is TGCGCCAAAAAGGGACAGAACAATGAGCAGTTCTTC. This translates into CAKKGQNNEQFF.

This clonotype occurred a few times. V and J are TRBV12-3 or TRBV12-4 and TRBJ2-1; 14 bases match TRBD2. The CDR3 loop spans 16 amino acids. The V gene end was trimmed by 6 bases and the J gene end by 5 bases; junction bases not matched to a gene: 6. The CDR3 nucleotides read TGTGCCAGCAGGTCTCCGGGACTAGCGGGAGACAATGAGCAGTTCTTC. Amino acids: CASRSPGLAGDNEQFF.